This passage covers 6 T cell receptor beta chains from one sample sequenced in a study of untreated major depressive disorder. Study results and limitations: CD4+ T cells from depressed patients used TRBV05-01 (Vbeta 5.1) more often than controls.

Libraries were prepared by immunoSEQ multiplex PCR; TCRdb keeps only in-frame clonotypes and omits some of them. Here the sample spans some 13,000 clones, about 89% being singletons. These receptors have no identified antigens. Input material: CD4+ T cells from PBMCs. The receptors derive from a woman aged 30 to 39 with major depressive disorder.

This chain joins TRBV6-1 and TRBJ2-1, with no clear D. This CDR3 comprises 13 residues. Trimming took off 2 bases at V and 6 bases at J, with 8 bases between the two ends. Looked up from germline, CDR1 is MNHNS and CDR2 is SASEGT. CDR3 coding DNA: TGTGCCAGCAGTGAAAGTGGGGTCAATGAGCAGTTCTTC. Its protein is CASSESGVNEQFF.

This chain uses TRBV6-5 with TRBJ2-7; 9 bases are shared with TRBD1. J was trimmed by 2 bases and V by 5 bases; bases with no gene match: 7. CDR1 is MNHEY, CDR2 SVGAGI, per germline. This CDR3 has 15 amino acids. In DNA form, the CDR3 reads TGTGCCAGCAGTCCTACCGGGACAGGGACCTACGAGCAGTACTTC. Amino acid sequence: CASSPTGTGTYEQYF.

This clone was observed once. The V gene is TRBV5-1, the J gene TRBJ2-7; D is perhaps TRBD2 (6 bases). Trimming removed 4 bases from V and 5 bases from J, with 16 bases in between. This CDR3 spans 14 amino acids. Per germline, CDR1 SGHRS and CDR2 YFSETQ. CDR3 nucleotide sequence: TGCGCCAGCAGCCCCGCCGGCGGGAATGACGAGCAGTACTTC. It specifies CASSPAGGNDEQYF.

This clone was seen just once. The rearrangement uses TRBV7-9 and TRBJ2-7, with TRBD2 matching 12 bases. This CDR3 region has 15 residues. With V trimmed by 2 bases and J by 3 bases, 2 bases remained unmatched. Germline loops: CDR1 SEHNR, CDR2 FQNEAQ (reference sequence). The CDR3 region is CASSLRTSGNYEQYF. In DNA form, the CDR3 reads TGTGCCAGCAGCTTACGGACTAGCGGGAACTACGAGCAGTACTTC.

The chain is built from TRBV2 and TRBJ1-5; maybe TRBD1 (6 bases). Trimming removed 4 bases from V and 1 base from J, with 14 bases in between. Germline V lookup: CDR1 SNHLY, CDR2 FYNNEI. CDR3 length equals 16 residues. The CDR3 protein is CASSGVGGLSNQPQHF. The DNA for the CDR3 is TGTGCCAGCAGTGGGGTAGGGGGGCTGAGCAATCAGCCCCAGCATTTT.

J is TRBJ2-3 and V is TRBV9; 7 nucleotides agree with TRBD2. V lost 3 bases and J lost 5; bases outside the gene matches: 3. This CDR3 has 13 amino acids. Germline V gene sequence: CDR1 SGDLS, CDR2 YYNGEE. In nucleotides, the CDR3 is TGTGCCAGCAGCGCACGGGGGGAAGATACGCAGTATTTT. This codes for CASSARGEDTQYF. The entire variable domain, with the rest obtained from reference TRBV9 and TRBJ2-3, is as follows: DSGVTQTPKHLITATGQRVTLRCSPRSGDLSVYWYQQSLDQGLQFLIQYYNGEERAKGNILERFSAQQFPDLHSELNLSSLELGDSALYFCASSARGEDTQYFGPGTRLTVL.